The clone carrying this T cell receptor beta chain was detected only a few times. What it recognizes is unknown. These data originate in a study of T cell responses to AZD1222 COVID-19 vaccine. Study-wide findings and caveats: Only a handful of people who got AZD1222 tested seropositive at baseline. Clonal diversity was possibly underestimated; the donors were predominantly white British and more often female. Spike-specific TCR breadth and depth grew following two AZD1222 doses.

Sequencing used immunoSEQ multiplex PCR; TCRdb keeps in-frame clones, though not all of them. The table shows roughly 160,000 clones, with just over 90% occurring only once. This sequence originates from an adult who received the AZD1222 COVID-19 vaccine. The starting material was peripheral blood, obtained 28 days after the second AZD1222 dose.

The CDR3 protein is CASKQVGGLSYNSPLHF. The CDR3, as DNA: TGTGCCAGCAAACAAGTAGGGGGCCTATCCTATAATTCACCCCTCCACTTT. The chain has TRBV28 and TRBJ1-6, with 7 bases that match TRBD1. This CDR3 region has 17 residues. Germline assignment: CDR1 MDHEN and CDR2 SYDVKM. Unmatched junction bases numbered 10, after V lost 7 bases and J lost 1 base.